The clone carrying this T cell receptor (beta chain) is judged large. What it binds is unknown. This CDR3 comprises 16 residues. CDR1 SGHNT and CDR2 YENEEA come from the germline V gene. V trimming: 4 bases; J trimming: 7 bases; junction bases outside the gene matches: 9. These data originate in a study of sequential checkpoint blockade in melanoma. Broader study findings: Mutational load did not correlate with tumor T-cell fraction or clonality.

The table came from immunoSEQ multiplex PCR; TCRdb's copy has only in-frame clones and leaves some out. The sample has approximately 2,200 clones; approximately 18% are singletons. This sample's treatment: randomized to nivolumab then ipilimumab (arm A) or the reverse (arm B). This TCR came from a human donor with melanoma. This material consisted of tumor tissue (inferred from file names), taken from a patient given nivolumab and ipilimumab in sequence. The rearrangement uses TRBV11-3 and TRBJ1-6; 8 bases are shared with TRBD1. CDR3 DNA sequence: TGTGCCAGCAGCTCCCCTGGACAGGGAAGGAATTCACCCCTCCACTTT. Translation: CASSSPGQGRNSPLHF. The full variable domain, with the rest looked up from reference TRBV11-3 and TRBJ1-6, is EAGVVQSPRYKIIEKKQPVAFWCNPISGHNTLYWYLQNLGQGPELLIRYENEEAVDDSQLPKDRFSAERLKGVDSTLKIQPAELGDSAVYLCASSSPGQGRNSPLHFGNGTRLTVT.